One sample yielded the 25 T cell receptor beta chains listed below, sequenced in a study of regulatory T cells in long-lasting Graves disease. Stated time point: newly diagnosed GD, antithyroid drugs for less than 3 months. Construction of the TCR library relied on RNA isolated from PBMCs. The authors built TCR beta libraries using iRepertoire HTBI primers and Arm-PCR of CDR3 regions. TCRdb re-called the multiplex PCR reads with MiXCR, one entry per CDR3 protein. The table has 530,000 or so distinct CDR3 sequences, around 15% seen once; the top ten hold approximately 12%. The same data also contributed to another study, on T cells in Graves' hyperthyroidism and ophthalmopathy.

Material: peripheral blood mononuclear cells (PBMCs), obtained at new diagnosis, from a patient treated with antithyroid drugs. These receptors were obtained from a man younger than 35 with Graves disease.

In its sample, this clonotype was seen a few times. The chain uses TRBV5-1 and TRBJ1-1; possibly TRBD1 for D (5 bases). CDR1 and CDR2 (germline): SGHRS, YFSETQ. The CDR3 loop spans 15 amino acids. V was shortened by 2 bases and J by 1 base, with 12 bases between the two germline ends. CDR3 bases: TGCGCCAGCAGCTTCGGACAACTAAAGAACACTGAAGCTTTCTTT. Protein: CASSFGQLKNTEAFF. The entire variable domain, with the rest obtained from reference TRBV5-1 and TRBJ1-1, is as follows: KAGVTQTPRYLIKTRGQQVTLSCSPISGHRSVSWYQQTPGQGLQFLFEYFSETQRNKGNFPGRFSGRQFSNSRSEMNVSTLELGDSALYLCASSFGQLKNTEAFFGQGTRLTVV.

V gene TRBV6-1 combines with J gene TRBJ1-1; TRBD1 agrees at 7 bases. The V gene end was trimmed by 11 bases and the J gene end by 4 bases; junction bases not matched to a gene: 7. Germline V gene sequence: CDR1 MNHNS, CDR2 SASEGT. This CDR3 region has 12 residues. CDR3 in amino acids: CAGRGQTTEAFF. The CDR3 nucleotides read TGTGCCGGGCGGGGACAGACCACTGAAGCTTTCTTT.

In its sample, this clonotype was seen many times. At one end, the junction sequence differs from germline, possibly due to a read error. The chain combines TRBV7-7 with TRBJ2-5; 13 bases are a match to TRBD2. Near its end, the DNA agrees better with TRBJ2-1, so the J call may be wrong. The CDR3 has 15 residues. CDR1 is SSHAT and CDR2 is FNYEAQ in the germline V gene (reference sequence). CDR3 nucleotides: TGTGCTAGCAGCCCCGGGACTAGCGGGATCGATGAGCAGTTCTTC. This encodes CASSPGTSGIDEQFF.

There are a few counts of this clonotype. Compared with germline, one end of the junction differs, possibly owing to a read error. The J gene is TRBJ1-3, the V gene TRBV30; D unclear. Germline V gene data show CDR1 as GTSNPN and CDR2 as SVGIG (reference sequence). The CDR3 runs 12 residues. Here the CDR3 reads CASTSSGSTIYF. CDR3 nucleotides: TGTGCCTCAACTAGCTCTGGAAGCACCATATATTTT.

This clonotype was found a few times. The gene calls are TRBV14 and TRBJ1-2; D gene unclear. The V and J ends lost 0 bases and 4 bases respectively, with 9 bases between them. CDR3 length: 14 residues. Germline values: CDR1 SGHDN, CDR2 FVKESK. The CDR3: CASSQDSGIYGYTF. In DNA form, the CDR3 reads TGTGCCAGCAGCCAAGATTCCGGGATCTATGGCTACACCTTC. Combining the CDR3 with reference TRBV14 and TRBJ1-2 gives the whole variable domain EAGVTQFPSHSVIEKGQTVTLRCDPISGHDNLYWYRRVMGKEIKFLLHFVKESKQDESGMPNNRFLAERTGGTYSTLKVQPAELEDSGVYFCASSQDSGIYGYTFGSGTRLTVV.

This clonotype showed up many times. The chain carries TRBV20-1 and TRBJ2-7; TRBD2 matches at 7 bases. The CDR3 covers 13 residues. V was clipped by 5 bases and J by 2 bases; unmatched bases: 6. Germline V gives CDR1 DFQATT, CDR2 SNEGSKA (reference sequence). The chain's CDR3 is CSASGTIPYEQYF. CDR3 in DNA: TGCAGTGCTTCCGGGACTATTCCCTACGAGCAGTACTTC.

The chain employs TRBV12-3 or TRBV12-4 and TRBJ1-4; D gene uncertain. The CDR3 spans 12 residues. The V and J ends lost 7 bases and 3 bases respectively, with 6 bases between them. CDR3 nucleotide sequence: TGTGCCAGCACCGTGGCTAATGAAAAACTGTTTTTT. Translating gives CASTVANEKLFF.

This chain links TRBV10-2 with TRBJ2-7; 7 bases agree with TRBD2. CDR1 is WSHSY and CDR2 is SAAADI in the germline V gene. V was clipped by 1 base and J by 4 bases; unmatched bases: 7. This CDR3 spans 15 amino acids. In DNA, the CDR3 is TGCGCCAGCAGTGAGTTATCCAGCGGGATTTACGAGCAGTACTTC. Translation: CASSELSSGIYEQYF.

This clonotype was counted between two and nine times. The gene calls are TRBV20-1 and TRBJ2-7; tentative D call: TRBD2 (5 bases). The CDR3 covers 13 residues. Looked up from germline, CDR1 is DFQATT and CDR2 is SNEGSKA (reference sequence). V was trimmed by 1 base and J by 4 bases, leaving 11 bases between them. The CDR3 spells CSARGLADYEQYF. CDR3 sequence (DNA): TGCAGTGCTAGAGGTCTAGCTGATTACGAGCAGTACTTC.

The chain is built from TRBV19 and TRBJ2-7; D unresolved. The germline gives CDR1 LNHDA, CDR2 SQIVND (reference sequence). With 3 bases removed from V and 3 bases from J, the gap between germline ends came to 12 bases. CDR3 size: 14 residues. CDR3 in DNA: TGTGCCAGTAGTATTAACGGGCTCGGCTACGAGCAGTACTTC. Residues: CASSINGLGYEQYF.

This clonotype has ten or more counts. The chain is built from TRBV20-1 and TRBJ2-3; D is perhaps TRBD1 (5 bases). CDR3 length equals 16 residues. Trimming took 1 base from V and 0 from J, leaving 14 bases between them. CDR1 is DFQATT, CDR2 SNEGSKA, per germline (reference sequence). CDR3 DNA: TGCAGTGCTAGAGGGGAAGGGGCGCTGAGCACAGATACGCAGTATTTT. It specifies CSARGEGALSTDTQYF.

This clonotype was counted a few times. This chain connects TRBV11-2 to TRBJ1-4; D not certain. Trimming left V 5 bases short and J 0 bases short, with 16 bases between. Germline V gene data show CDR1 as SGHAT and CDR2 as FQNNGV. The CDR3 totals 17 residues. CDR3 in DNA: TGTGCCAGCAGCCTGCGCCCGGAGTGGGCAACTAATGAAAAACTGTTTTTT. It codes for CASSLRPEWATNEKLFF.

This clonotype was counted at least ten times. This chain connects TRBV12-3 or TRBV12-4 to TRBJ2-3; 11 positions agree with TRBD2. Trimming at V came to 2 bases and at J to 6 bases, leaving 4 bases not matched to a gene. The CDR3 length is 15 residues. The CDR3 protein is CASSLPTSGSDTQYF. For the CDR3, the DNA is TGTGCCAGCAGTTTACCCACTAGCGGGAGCGATACGCAGTATTTT.

As to this clonotype: Compared with germline, one end of the junction differs, possibly owing to a read error. This chain links TRBV18 with TRBJ2-1; D is uncertain. The end of the DNA aligns better with TRBJ2-5, so the J call may be wrong. This CDR3 has 14 residues. CDR1 and CDR2 from the germline V gene are KGHSH and LQKENI. This CDR3 reads CASPPSSLQETQYF. The CDR3, as DNA: TGTGCCAGCCCACCATCCTCCCTCCAAGAGACCCAGTACTTC.

Only a few counts were recorded for this clonotype. The V and J genes are TRBV27 and TRBJ1-6; the D is unclear. This CDR3 spans 17 amino acids. Trimming cost V 6 bases and J 8 bases, with 23 bases left between them. Germline lookup yields CDR1 MNHEY and CDR2 SMNVEV (reference sequence). The CDR3 bases are TGTGCCAGCAGCCTCCTCCCTCCCGGACTTGGATATTCACCCCTCCACTTT. Translation gives CASSLLPPGLGYSPLHF.

The chain uses TRBV5-1 and TRBJ1-2; no reliable D call. The CDR3 spans 14 residues. Germline CDR1 is SGHRS and CDR2 is YFSETQ. Trimming stripped 4 bases from V and 8 bases from J, with 18 bases between. CDR3 region: CASSPFGPTGGYTF. CDR3 DNA sequence: TGCGCCAGCAGCCCTTTCGGACCCACGGGGGGCTACACCTTC.

This clonotype was counted many times. V usage is TRBV11-2 and J usage is TRBJ2-1, with 9 bases lining up with TRBD2. CDR1 and CDR2 from the germline V gene are SGHAT and FQNNGV. This CDR3 contains 14 residues. Trimming cost V 5 bases and J 7 bases; bases outside gene matches: 6. The CDR3 bases are TGTGCCAGCAGCATTAGCGGGGGATGGAATGAGCAGTTCTTC. It translates to CASSISGGWNEQFF.

This clonotype was recorded a few times. The chain joins TRBV30 to TRBJ1-5; 7 nucleotides align to TRBD1. The CDR3 runs to 15 residues. Germline V gene lookup returns CDR1 GTSNPN and CDR2 SVGIG (reference sequence). With V trimmed by 1 base and J by 4 bases, 7 bases remained unmatched. The CDR3 DNA reads TGTGCCTGGAGTGCAACGGACAGGCGGAATCAGCCCCAGCATTTT. It encodes CAWSATDRRNQPQHF.

CDR3 DNA sequence: TGTGCCAGCAGCTTAGATTGGGGTGGGGGCATTCAGCCCCAGCATTTT. Protein: CASSLDWGGGIQPQHF. The chain couples TRBV7-8 to TRBJ1-5; a weak D match, TRBD1 (6 bases). Germline assignment: CDR1 SGHVS and CDR2 FQNEAQ. The CDR3 contains 16 residues. The ends were cut back, 1 base at V and 6 bases at J, with 16 bases in the middle. Based on the CDR3 plus reference TRBV7-8 and TRBJ1-5, the full variable domain is GAGVSQSPRYKVAKRGQDVALRCDPISGHVSLFWYQQALGQGPEFLTYFQNEAQLDKSGLPSDRFFAERPEGSVSTLKIQRTQQEDSAVYLCASSLDWGGGIQPQHFGDGTRLSIL.

This clonotype was found a few times. The rearrangement joins TRBV5-8 to TRBJ2-5, with 9 bases aligning to TRBD1. Gene TRBJ2-7 matches the end of the DNA better, so the J call may be wrong. CDR3 length equals 15 residues. In germline, CDR1 is SGHTS, CDR2 YDEGEE. CDR3 nucleotides: TGTGCCAGCAGCTTGACGGGGACAGGGTGGTACGAGCAGTACTTC. It yields the protein CASSLTGTGWYEQYF.

This clonotype has at least ten counts. This chain uses TRBV3-1 with TRBJ2-5; 7 bases align to TRBD2. Trimming cost V 3 bases and J 5 bases; bases outside gene matches: 9. The CDR3 totals 15 residues. Germline V gives CDR1 LGHDT, CDR2 YNNKEL (reference sequence). CDR3 DNA sequence: TGTGCCAGCAGCCAGTCTGGACTAGTCTTGGAGACCCAGTACTTC. Residues: CASSQSGLVLETQYF.

At least ten counts were recorded for this clonotype. V is TRBV3-1 and J is TRBJ2-3; D is perhaps TRBD2 (6 bases). This CDR3 has 12 residues. V lost 4 bases and J lost 8, with 10 bases in between. Germline V lookup: CDR1 LGHDT, CDR2 YNNKEL (reference sequence). This chain's CDR3 is CASSPLGGTQYF. CDR3 coding DNA: TGTGCCAGCAGCCCCCTCGGGGGTACGCAGTATTTT.

For this clonotype: A junction boundary mismatches the germline segment, possibly from a read error. The CDR3 here is CANSLRGQPQHF. CDR3 coding DNA: TGTGCCAACAGTCTACGCGGTCAGCCCCAGCATTTT. V and J are TRBV28 and TRBJ1-5; D not resolved. The germline CDR1 and CDR2 sequences are MDHEN and SYDVKM. This CDR3 has 12 amino acids.

Ten or more counts support this clonotype. A read error may account for a junction end that differs from germline. DNA for the CDR3: TGTGCCAGCAGTCTTCCTGGAAACACCATATATTTT. As protein: CASSLPGNTIYF. The chain couples TRBV5-1 to TRBJ1-3; no definite D call. The CDR3 length is 12 residues. CDR1 is SGHRS, CDR2 YFSETQ, per germline.

In its sample, this clonotype was seen many times. This sequence joins TRBV30 and TRBJ2-5; no reliable D call. Germline-derived CDR1 and CDR2 are GTSNPN and SVGIG (reference sequence). The length of the CDR3 is 11 residues. V gave up 1 base and J gave up 3 bases, with 3 bases separating them. The CDR3, as DNA: TGTGCCTGGAGTGAGAAAGAGACCCAGTACTTC. Translated, it gives CAWSEKETQYF.